This entry lists 20 T cell receptor beta chains sequenced from one sample in a study of human T cells and chemical hapten exposure. Noted time point: patch test 2, 6 weeks after DPC sensitization. The treatment here: therapeutic diphenylcyclopropenone sensitization with weekly scalp DPC. TCRdb re-called the RACE reads through MiXCR, storing one row per CDR3 protein. This sample has 75,000 to 100,000 distinct CDR3 sequences; approximately 9.3% occur once, and the top ten carry 2% to 2.5%. Sequencing used whole blood, obtained in connection with sensitization to the hapten diphenylcyclopropenone (DPC). The receptors stem from a woman in her 40s with alopecia areata. Some clones in this sample may be carry-over from other donors' samples.

The table lists this clonotype with many counts. V and J are TRBV29-1 and TRBJ2-5, with TRBD2 as a possible D gene (6 bases). Germline V gene sequence: CDR1 SQVTM, CDR2 ANQGSEA. This CDR3 contains 12 residues. V shed 5 bases and J shed 5 bases, with 12 bases lying between them. DNA of the CDR3: TGCAGCGTTCGCGGGGATTGGGAGACCCAGTACTTC. The encoded protein is CSVRGDWETQYF.

The CDR3 coding sequence is TGTGCCACGTCTGGGAGGGGACACACCGGGGAGCTGTTTTTT. Residues: CATSGRGHTGELFF. The V call is TRBV7-2, the J call TRBJ2-2, with 7 bases fitting TRBD2. This CDR3 has 14 residues. The germline V gene has CDR1 SGHTA and CDR2 FQGNSA. V lost 10 bases to trimming and J lost 3 bases; unmatched junction nucleotides: 8.

V is TRBV30 and J is TRBJ2-3; D is unclear. The CDR3 loop spans 14 amino acids. The germline CDR1 and CDR2 sequences are GTSNPN and SVGIG (reference sequence). Deletions cut 1 base from V and 8 bases from J, with 16 bases between. CDR3 nucleotides: TGTGCCTGGAGTGGGGCTCTTAAGGGCGGTACGCAGTATTTT. Its translation is CAWSGALKGGTQYF.

The CDR3 nucleotides are TGTGCCAGCAGCGTGCTCTTCGGGGGCTACACCTTC. It translates to CASSVLFGGYTF. The genes are TRBV7-2 and TRBJ1-2, with no clear D. V lost 5 bases, J lost 8 bases, and 12 bases lay in between. The CDR3 covers 12 residues. Germline V CDR1 and CDR2: SGHTA, FQGNSA.

This clonotype was detected ten times or more. The chain links TRBV29-1 to TRBJ1-1; 8 nucleotides align to TRBD1. This CDR3 comprises 13 residues. With 6 bases clipped from V and 5 bases from J, the junction kept 8 bases outside the gene matches. Germline lookup yields CDR1 SQVTM and CDR2 ANQGSEA. CDR3 sequence: CSVATGEWTEAFF. CDR3 in DNA: TGCAGCGTCGCGACAGGGGAGTGGACTGAAGCTTTCTTT.

This clonotype was counted ten times or more. This chain joins TRBV6-5 and TRBJ2-1; TRBD2 agrees at 15 bases. This CDR3 region has 15 residues. Germline loops: CDR1 MNHEY, CDR2 SVGAGI. V lost 5 bases to trimming and J lost 9 bases; unmatched junction nucleotides: 5. As DNA, the CDR3 is TGTGCCAGCAGTCCAGGACTAGCGGGAGGGCGTGAGCAGTTCTTC. Protein product: CASSPGLAGGREQFF.

The rearrangement uses TRBV7-9 and TRBJ1-4, with a possible D match to TRBD1 (6 bases). Deletions cut 5 bases from V and 0 bases from J, with 10 bases between. The CDR3 is made up of 15 amino acids. In germline, CDR1 is SEHNR, CDR2 FQNEAQ (reference sequence). The CDR3 protein is CASSKQGSTNEKLFF. CDR3 in DNA: TGTGCCAGCAGCAAACAGGGCTCAACTAATGAAAAACTGTTTTTT.

The table lists this clonotype with many counts. V and J are TRBV12-3 or TRBV12-4 and TRBJ2-1; no clear D gene. This CDR3 region has 11 residues. Between the trimmed V and J ends, which lost 6 bases and 9 bases, there was a span of 9 bases. This CDR3 reads CASRTGGEQFF. The CDR3 DNA sequence: TGTGCCAGCAGGACGGGTGGTGAGCAGTTCTTC.

Ten or more counts support this clonotype. The genes are TRBV28 and TRBJ2-7; no firm D call. Germline lookup yields CDR1 MDHEN and CDR2 SYDVKM. The V end was cut by 4 bases, the J end by 2 bases, with 18 bases between. The CDR3 is made up of 16 amino acids. The CDR3 protein is CASSSPQGGSPYEQYF. The CDR3 DNA reads TGTGCCAGCAGTTCCCCCCAAGGTGGCTCACCCTACGAGCAGTACTTC.

This clonotype was found many times. A junction boundary mismatches the germline segment, possibly from a read error. CDR3 protein: CASSLADPAETQYF. The CDR3 nucleotides read TGCGCCAGCAGTTTGGCAGATCCCGCGGAGACCCAGTACTTC. The chain carries TRBV5-1 and TRBJ2-5; no firm D call. The CDR3 loop spans 14 amino acids. Germline CDR1 and CDR2: SGHRS and YFSETQ.

This clonotype has more than one count but fewer than ten. The junction departs from germline at one end; a sequencing error may be responsible. The chain's CDR3 is CVSSLDRGGQPQHF. The CDR3 coding sequence is TGTGTCAGCAGCCTGGACAGGGGTGGACAGCCCCAGCATTTT. This rearrangement joins TRBV11-2 to TRBJ1-5; 9 bases align to TRBD1. Germline loops: CDR1 SGHAT, CDR2 FQNNGV. This CDR3 spans 14 amino acids.

At least ten counts were recorded for this clonotype. J is TRBJ1-1 and V is TRBV5-4; the D is unclear. The CDR3 length is 14 residues. CDR1 and CDR2 (germline): SGHNT, YYREEE (reference sequence). V lost 0 bases and J lost 1, with 7 bases in between. The CDR3 loop reads CASSLGQKNTEAFF. In DNA form, the CDR3 reads TGTGCCAGCAGCTTGGGGCAGAAGAACACTGAAGCTTTCTTT.

On this clonotype itself: A much larger clone lies one base from this, so it may be a read error. The chain combines TRBV19 with TRBJ2-2; D remains unclear. The germline gives CDR1 LNHDA, CDR2 SQIVND (reference sequence). CDR3 length equals 14 residues. The CDR3 sequence is CASCISPASGELFF. In nucleotides, the CDR3 is TGTGCCAGTTGTATCTCTCCCGCGAGCGGGGAGCTGTTTTTT.

The table lists this clonotype with a count of one. A much more abundant neighbour one base away suggests this may be a read error. V gene TRBV7-2 combines with J gene TRBJ2-3; the D gene is possibly TRBD1 (5 bases). CDR1 is SGHTA and CDR2 is FQGNSA in the germline V gene. CDR3 length: 16 residues. The CDR3 nucleotides are TGTGCCAGCAGCTTAGGCGGTAGGGGCGCAGCAGATACGCGGTATTTT. It specifies CASSLGGRGAADTRYF.

This clonotype was observed a few times. The gene calls are TRBV12-3 or TRBV12-4 and TRBJ2-1; TRBD2 might be the D (5 bases). The CDR3 has 13 amino acids. V was trimmed by 8 bases and J by 3 bases, leaving 11 bases between them. The DNA for the CDR3 is TGTGCCAGCCAACCGGGGAACTACAATGAGCAGTTCTTC. Its translation is CASQPGNYNEQFF.

This clonotype was observed many times. V and J are TRBV27 and TRBJ2-7; no reliable D call. Per the germline V gene, CDR1 is MNHEY and CDR2 is SMNVEV (reference sequence). The CDR3 loop spans 14 amino acids. Trimming took off 8 bases at V and 2 bases at J, with 16 bases between the two ends. CDR3 nucleotides: TGTGCCAGCGCCCAAGTCGACGATCCCTACGAGCAGTACTTC. Residues: CASAQVDDPYEQYF.

This chain links TRBV9 with TRBJ2-5; D perhaps matches TRBD2 (5 bases). The CDR3 is 15 residues long. Looked up from germline, CDR1 is SGDLS and CDR2 is YYNGEE. The V gene lost 4 bases and the J gene lost 4 bases, with 17 bases spanning the gap. CDR3 in amino acids: CASSIRGAHGETQYF. CDR3 coding DNA: TGTGCCAGCAGCATCCGGGGAGCTCACGGAGAGACCCAGTACTTC.

This chain uses TRBV5-6 with TRBJ2-1; 8 bases line up with TRBD2. V lost 0 bases, J lost 6 bases, and 2 bases stayed unmatched. The germline gives CDR1 SGHDT, CDR2 YYEEEE. This CDR3 has 14 residues. CDR3: CASSLGLASNEQFF. The CDR3 DNA follows: TGTGCCAGCAGCTTGGGACTAGCGAGCAATGAGCAGTTCTTC.

This clonotype appeared a few times. The chain links TRBV18 to TRBJ2-7; TRBD1 matches 7 bases. The CDR3 totals 14 residues. Unmatched junction bases numbered 4, after V lost 3 bases and J lost 2 bases. The germline gives CDR1 KGHSH, CDR2 LQKENI. CDR3 sequence reads: CASSPRGQAYEQYF. CDR3 nucleotides: TGTGCCAGCTCACCGCGAGGACAGGCCTACGAGCAGTACTTC.

The gene calls are TRBV27 and TRBJ1-2; D is unresolved. The germline V gene encodes CDR1 MNHEY and CDR2 SMNVEV (reference sequence). Trimming left V 6 bases short and J 0 bases short, with 14 bases between. The CDR3 is 15 amino acids. In DNA, the CDR3 is TGTGCCAGCAGAAGGTCCGCGGCGGCTAACTATGGCTACACCTTC. It is translated as CASRRSAAANYGYTF.